A single sample is the source of the 5 T cell receptor beta chains below, sequenced in a study of T cells in Graves' hyperthyroidism and ophthalmopathy. Authors of the study amplified TCR beta CDR3 regions from RNA transcripts. The primer set for the first-round RT-PCR of the TCR CDR3 was HTBI. Each CDR3 protein is one row after TCRdb ran MiXCR on the multiplex PCR reads. The repertoire includes some 580,000 distinct CDR3 sequences, about a sixth of them detected once, and less than 3.5% sits in the top ten. The sample taken for sequencing was blood. All receptors come from a woman in her thirties or forties with Graves' ophthalmopathy.

This clonotype was seen repeatedly, ten times or more. This rearrangement joins TRBV20-1 to TRBJ2-4; 7 nucleotides align to TRBD1. Trimming cost V 3 bases and J 1 base; bases outside gene matches: 3. The length of the CDR3 is 14 residues. The germline CDR1 and CDR2 sequences are DFQATT and SNEGSKA (reference sequence). The CDR3 region has the DNA TGCAGTGCTAGGACAGGGATGGCCAAAAACATTCAGTACTTC. Residues: CSARTGMAKNIQYF.

The chain links TRBV5-1 to TRBJ1-1, with D perhaps matching TRBD1 (6 bases). CDR3 length: 14 amino acids. Germline V gene data show CDR1 as SGHRS and CDR2 as YFSETQ. V was clipped by 5 bases and J by 4 bases, with 15 bases between them. CDR3 bases: TGCGCCAGCAGACCGGGGGGGGGCTTCACTGAAGCTTTCTTT. It translates to CASRPGGGFTEAFF.

There are many counts of this clonotype. The CDR3 region is CASSLGLAGLRDTQYF. The CDR3 DNA reads as TGTGCCAGCAGCTTAGGGCTAGCGGGGCTCCGAGATACGCAGTATTTT. The chain joins TRBV11-2 to TRBJ2-3; TRBD2 agrees at 9 bases. CDR1 SGHAT and CDR2 FQNNGV come from the germline V gene. V trimming: 1 base; J trimming: 5 bases; junction bases outside the gene matches: 7. CDR3 size: 16 residues.

The V gene is TRBV5-5, the J gene TRBJ2-4; D not resolved. Germline V gene sequence: CDR1 SGHKS, CDR2 YYEKEE (reference sequence). Trimming removed 0 bases from V and 9 bases from J, with 10 bases in between. The CDR3 extends over 13 amino acids. The CDR3 DNA is TGTGCCAGCAGCTTGGATTGGGTGGGCATTCAGTACTTC. Amino acids: CASSLDWVGIQYF.

This clonotype occurred many times. The chain employs TRBV28 and TRBJ1-2, with D uncertain. Germline CDR1 reads MDHEN; CDR2 reads SYDVKM. This CDR3 is built from 12 residues. The V and J ends lost 6 bases and 2 bases respectively, with 7 bases between them. Here the CDR3 DNA reads TGTGCCAGCAGAATACAGAACTATGGCTACACCTTC. It specifies CASRIQNYGYTF.